This T cell receptor (beta chain) originates from a study of cytomegalovirus exposure and HLA in healthy donors. Germline CDR1 reads SGHRS; CDR2 reads YFSETQ. CDR3 length: 15 residues. V lost 1 base and J lost 1, with 11 bases in between. Study-wide results and caveats: Cytomegalovirus-associated status was assigned to 164 TCR beta chains. The TCR clusters that emerged in the first cohort tended, a later analysis found, to co-occur in the approximately 110 validation repertoires.

TCRdb keeps only in-frame clones here, not all; method: immunoSEQ multiplex PCR. The table has over 100,000 clones, approximately 89% seen once. A remark on this clone: Its antigen is not identified.

The sample taken for sequencing was PBMCs. The rearrangement uses TRBV5-1 and TRBJ1-1, with D possibly matching TRBD1 (6 bases). The sequence derives from a woman aged 18-30 years in good health and CMV-seronegative. The CDR3 region has the DNA TGCGCCAGCAGCTTGTACGGACAGACGAACACTGAAGCTTTCTTT. Translated: CASSLYGQTNTEAFF.